The present entry profiles one T cell receptor beta chain with its context. This specimen belongs to a study of CD8 T cells in acute hepatitis C reinfection. Sequencing used immunoSEQ multiplex PCR; TCRdb keeps in-frame clones, though not all of them. The sample has tens of thousands of clones, roughly 88% seen once. Noted time point: naive CD8 control sorted from an acute-time-point sample. The CDR3 spans 15 residues. The germline V and J ends were trimmed by 4 bases and 0 bases, with 10 bases remaining between them. CDR1 and CDR2 (germline): SGHVS, FQNEAQ. The chain uses TRBV7-8 and TRBJ2-1; D call uncertain. This TCR derives from a woman aged 18-29 years who spontaneously cleared hepatitis C infection. The sample was naive CD8+ T cells from PBMCs. The CDR3 DNA reads as TGTGCCAGCAGCTCCGACGGAGCCTCCTACAATGAGCAGTTCTTC. It is translated as CASSSDGASYNEQFF.